Listed below are T cell receptor beta chains from one sample, sequenced in a study of T-cell reconstitution after alpha-beta-depleted transplantation in children. TCRdb recomputed calls from the PCR reads with MiXCR, one row per CDR3 protein. In the table there are 450,000 to 600,000 distinct CDR3 sequences, 30% to 35% of which are singletons. The source material was PBMCs from the stem cell graft donor, sampled from the stem cell graft. Every receptor here comes from a human donor who donated a stem cell graft to a child with aplastic anemia. Each CDR3 is given with its conserved first and last residue. A D gene is named only where the DNA matches it firmly. A clone size is listed for some rows: how often the clone was seen (once, few, many), or a class if it is expanded.

cdr3_nt: TGTGCCAGTAGTATGAACTCTGGAAACACCATATATTTT
cdr3_aa: CASSMNSGNTIYF
clone_size: -
j_call: TRBJ1-3
d_call: -
v_call: TRBV19

cdr3_nt: TGCAGCGTTGAATGGGTTAGGGGCGGGAGGGCCATATATGAGCAGTTCTTC
cdr3_aa: CSVEWVRGGRAIYEQFF
clone_size: few
j_call: TRBJ2-1
d_call: TRBD2
v_call: TRBV29-1

cdr3_nt: TGTGCCAGCAGTTCACAGGGGGCCCTCAATCAGCCCCAGCATTTT
cdr3_aa: CASSSQGALNQPQHF
clone_size: -
j_call: TRBJ1-5
d_call: TRBD1
v_call: TRBV12-3/TRBV12-4

cdr3_nt: TGCAGCGTTGAAGTTGGGGCTGGGACTGAAGCTTTCTTT
cdr3_aa: CSVEVGAGTEAFF
clone_size: -
j_call: TRBJ1-1
d_call: -
v_call: TRBV29-1

cdr3_nt: TGTGCCAGCAGTTCCCCTAACAACGGGGGCTACACCTTC
cdr3_aa: CASSSPNNGGYTF
clone_size: -
j_call: TRBJ1-2
d_call: -
v_call: TRBV28

cdr3_nt: TGCAGTGCTAGAGATCAAAAGGGACGTAATGAAAAACTGTTTTTT
cdr3_aa: CSARDQKGRNEKLFF
clone_size: few
j_call: TRBJ1-4
d_call: -
v_call: TRBV20-1

cdr3_nt: TGCAGCGTTGAAGACATACAGGGGAGGACAGATACGCAGTATTTT
cdr3_aa: CSVEDIQGRTDTQYF
clone_size: few
j_call: TRBJ2-3
d_call: -
v_call: TRBV29-1

cdr3_nt: TGTGCCAGCAGCCCTGACAGGGCGAACACTGAAGCTTTCTTT
cdr3_aa: CASSPDRANTEAFF
clone_size: many
j_call: TRBJ1-1
d_call: TRBD1
v_call: TRBV7-2

cdr3_nt: TGTGCCAGCAGCGTAGCAGCGGGAGACCACAATGAGCAGTTCTTC
cdr3_aa: CASSVAAGDHNEQFF
clone_size: -
j_call: TRBJ2-1
d_call: TRBD2
v_call: TRBV9

cdr3_nt: TGTGCCAGCAGCTCGACTAGCGGGTTCTACAATGAGCAGTTCTTC
cdr3_aa: CASSSTSGFYNEQFF
clone_size: -
j_call: TRBJ2-1
d_call: TRBD2
v_call: TRBV7-8

cdr3_nt: TGCGCCAGCAGCTTCGGACAGCAAGGAAACACCATATATTTT
cdr3_aa: CASSFGQQGNTIYF
clone_size: -
j_call: TRBJ1-3
d_call: -
v_call: TRBV5-1

cdr3_nt: TGCGCCAGCAGCTTGGCCGAGGGAAGGGGCTACACCTTC
cdr3_aa: CASSLAEGRGYTF
clone_size: -
j_call: TRBJ1-2
d_call: -
v_call: TRBV5-1

cdr3_nt: TGCAGCGTCCGGACAGCCTTTGCGGGGTACTTC
cdr3_aa: CSVRTAFAGYF
clone_size: -
j_call: TRBJ2-7
d_call: -
v_call: TRBV29-1

cdr3_nt: TGTGCCAGCAGCTTAGAGGGGAGCAGGAACAGGAATCAGCCCCAGCATTTT
cdr3_aa: CASSLEGSRNRNQPQHF
clone_size: -
j_call: TRBJ1-5
d_call: -
v_call: TRBV11-2

cdr3_nt: TGTGCCACCAGTGGCATGGGGAACACTGAAGCTTTCTTT
cdr3_aa: CATSGMGNTEAFF
clone_size: few
j_call: TRBJ1-1
d_call: -
v_call: TRBV24-1

cdr3_nt: TGTGCCAGCAGCGTAAAGGGCTATGAGCAGTTCTTC
cdr3_aa: CASSVKGYEQFF
clone_size: -
j_call: TRBJ2-1
d_call: -
v_call: TRBV9

cdr3_nt: TGCAGTGCTAGGGCGGGAGGGCCGGCCACCGGGGAGCTGTTTTTT
cdr3_aa: CSARAGGPATGELFF
clone_size: few
j_call: TRBJ2-2
d_call: TRBD2
v_call: TRBV20-1

cdr3_nt: TGTGCCAGCAGCTCTTGGGATAACCTCTATGGCTACACCTTC
cdr3_aa: CASSSWDNLYGYTF
clone_size: -
j_call: TRBJ1-2
d_call: -
v_call: TRBV14

cdr3_nt: TGCAGCGTTGAGCGACAGGGGGGCTACACCTTC
cdr3_aa: CSVERQGGYTF
clone_size: -
j_call: TRBJ1-2
d_call: TRBD1
v_call: TRBV29-1

cdr3_nt: TGCAGCGTTGAAGATCGGGGAGCGGGAGCTTTATCCGGGGAGCTGTTTTTT
cdr3_aa: CSVEDRGAGALSGELFF
clone_size: few
j_call: TRBJ2-2
d_call: TRBD2
v_call: TRBV29-1

cdr3_nt: TGTGCCAGCAGCTCAGTCGGGGGGCCTCCCTGGTACACTGAAGCTTTCTTT
cdr3_aa: CASSSVGGPPWYTEAFF
clone_size: -
j_call: TRBJ1-1
d_call: -
v_call: TRBV7-2

cdr3_nt: TGTGCCAGCAGCCTTGGGTCGAGTGAAGCTTTCTTT
cdr3_aa: CASSLGSSEAFF
clone_size: few
j_call: TRBJ1-1
d_call: -
v_call: TRBV12-3/TRBV12-4

cdr3_nt: TGTGCCAGCAGTTACTCAATCTGGCGGGAGCTGTTTTTT
cdr3_aa: CASSYSIWRELFF
clone_size: -
j_call: TRBJ2-2
d_call: -
v_call: TRBV6-5

cdr3_nt: TGTGCCAGCAGCTTCGGACAGAATAAAAACAATGAGCAGTTCTTC
cdr3_aa: CASSFGQNKNNEQFF
clone_size: few
j_call: TRBJ2-1
d_call: -
v_call: TRBV7-6